The 24 T cell receptor beta chains below all came from one sample that was sequenced in a study of blood T cells in healthy people across ages. Alongside a J-beta primer mix, a sample-barcoded 5' primer served in a second PCR lasting roughly 6 to 12 cycles. MiXCR was run by TCRdb on the 5' RACE reads, yielding one entry per CDR3 protein. The table includes around 2 million distinct CDR3 sequences, about two fifths detected once. Material: blood. The receptor source for this set is a human donor in good health.

The chain uses TRBV6-2 or TRBV6-3 and TRBJ1-5, with D hard to call. Germline V lookup: CDR1 MNHEY, CDR2 SVGEGT. Trimming stripped 6 bases from V and 9 bases from J, with 12 bases between. The CDR3 extends over 12 amino acids. The CDR3 bases are TGTGCCAGCAGCCCTGACGTGGCGCCCCAGCATTTT. It yields the protein CASSPDVAPQHF.

The CDR3 bases are TGCAGCGTTGAAGATACAGGGACCCTCCAAGAGACCCAGTACTTC. Protein product: CSVEDTGTLQETQYF. The rearrangement uses TRBV29-1 and TRBJ2-5; TRBD1 might be the D (6 bases). This CDR3 spans 15 amino acids. The V gene's germline CDR1 is SQVTM and CDR2 ANQGSEA. Trimming pared 0 bases from V and 1 base from J, leaving 12 bases between. The full variable domain, rest sourced from reference TRBV29-1 and TRBJ2-5, is SAVISQKPSRDICQRGTSLTIQCQVDSQVTMMFWYRQQPGQSLTLIATANQGSEATYESGFVIDKFPISRPNLTFSTLTVSNMSPEDSSIYLCSVEDTGTLQETQYFGPGTRLLVL.

The chain recombines TRBV4-1 with TRBJ1-6, with D unresolved. Per the germline V gene, CDR1 is MGHRA and CDR2 is YSYEKL. The CDR3 loop spans 16 amino acids. V was clipped by 0 bases and J by 4 bases, with 10 bases between them. CDR3 amino acids: CASSQEHDGYNSPLHF. The CDR3 DNA reads TGCGCCAGCAGCCAAGAGCACGACGGGTATAATTCACCCCTCCACTTT.

V gene TRBV7-2 combines with J gene TRBJ2-7, with TRBD1 matching 7 bases. Germline assignment: CDR1 SGHTA and CDR2 FQGNSA. Losses at the gene ends were 5 bases for V and 2 bases for J; bases not matched to a gene: 9. The CDR3 is 15 amino acids. The CDR3 protein is CASSLGQAYTYEQYF. CDR3 in DNA: TGTGCCAGCAGCCTCGGACAGGCCTACACCTACGAGCAGTACTTC. Combining the CDR3 with reference TRBV7-2 and TRBJ2-7 gives the whole variable domain GAGVSQSPSNKVTEKGKDVELRCDPISGHTALYWYRQSLGQGLEFLIYFQGNSAPDKSGLPSDRFSAERTGGSVSTLTIQRTQQEDSAVYLCASSLGQAYTYEQYFGPGTRLTVT.

This clonotype was found many times. This rearrangement joins TRBV7-3 to TRBJ2-7; TRBD2 aligns across 11 bases. Germline CDR1 SGHTA, CDR2 FQGTGA. There are 14 residues in the CDR3. The ends lost 6 bases at V and 1 base at J; junction bases unmatched: 2. CDR3 sequence (DNA): TGTGCCAGCAGTCCTAGCGGGGGGTCCTACGAGCAGTACTTC. This sequence encodes CASSPSGGSYEQYF.

V is TRBV29-1 and J is TRBJ2-5; D perhaps matches TRBD2 (7 bases). The germline CDR1 and CDR2 sequences are SQVTM and ANQGSEA. Deletions cut 6 bases from V and 5 bases from J, with 16 bases between. The length of the CDR3 is 13 residues. This CDR3 reads CSVSSGRGETQYF. In DNA, the CDR3 is TGCAGCGTCTCCTCGGGGAGGGGGGAGACCCAGTACTTC.

This clonotype was seen only a few times. V gene TRBV4-3 combines with J gene TRBJ2-1, with unresolved D. This CDR3 is built from 14 residues. CDR1 is LGHNA, CDR2 YSLEER, per germline. Between the trimmed V and J ends, which lost 1 base and 8 bases, there was a span of 12 bases. The CDR3 DNA follows: TGCGCCAGCAGCCAAGGGACCCTGGGCCATGAGCAGTTCTTC. Translating gives CASSQGTLGHEQFF.

This clonotype was recorded only once. This chain joins TRBV4-1 and TRBJ1-2; D not resolved. The CDR3 totals 17 residues. V was shortened by 0 bases and J by 0 bases, with 14 bases between the two germline ends. Looked up from germline, CDR1 is MGHRA and CDR2 is YSYEKL. CDR3 sequence: CASSQDPPGGPNYGYTF. CDR3 DNA: TGCGCCAGCAGCCAAGATCCTCCAGGAGGGCCTAACTATGGCTACACCTTC.

As concerns this clonotype: The germline gene is not matched at one end of the junction; a read error may be the cause. J is TRBJ1-1 and V is TRBV20-1, with TRBD1 identical over 8 bases. Germline CDR1 DFQATT, CDR2 SNEGSKA (reference sequence). The CDR3 is 13 residues long. The CDR3 DNA reads as TGCAATGCTGCCGGGACAGGGAACACTGAAGCTTTCTTT. Residues: CNAAGTGNTEAFF.

A word on this clonotype: The CDR3 end shows no conserved phenylalanine or tryptophan, and so a read error is likely. The chain has TRBV20-1 and TRBJ2-7; TRBD1 aligns across 7 bases. The CDR3 covers 13 residues. V was pared by 3 bases and J by 6 bases, with 8 bases of the junction left unmatched. Germline lookup yields CDR1 DFQATT and CDR2 SNEGSKA (reference sequence). The CDR3 DNA reads as TGCAGTGCTAGCCAACAGGGGTATGGCGAGCAGTACTTA. This sequence encodes CSASQQGYGEQYL.

This clonotype was detected a few times. V is TRBV9 and J is TRBJ2-3; 10 nucleotides match TRBD2. Germline trimming cut 3 bases from V and 4 bases from J; bases unmatched to any gene: 2. In germline, CDR1 is SGDLS, CDR2 YYNGEE. The CDR3 contains 14 residues. The CDR3 nucleotides are TGTGCCAGCAGCGCGACTAGCGGGCCAGATACGCAGTATTTT. Amino acids: CASSATSGPDTQYF.

CDR3 region: CSARAASGTWGEQFF. The DNA for the CDR3 is TGCAGTGCTAGAGCGGCTAGCGGAACTTGGGGTGAGCAGTTCTTC. The J gene is TRBJ2-1, the V gene TRBV20-1, with TRBD2 identical over 7 bases. The V segment lost 1 base and the J segment 9 bases; nucleotides outside the gene matches: 12. The CDR3 totals 15 residues. Germline V gene sequence: CDR1 DFQATT, CDR2 SNEGSKA (reference sequence).

The chain links TRBV20-1 to TRBJ2-5, with TRBD1 matching over 7 bases. This CDR3 has 14 residues. Germline assignment: CDR1 DFQATT and CDR2 SNEGSKA (reference sequence). With V trimmed by 0 bases and J by 1 base, 2 bases remained unmatched. The CDR3 region has the DNA TGCAGTGCTAGAGATCGGGACAGCCAAGAGACCCAGTACTTC. It codes for CSARDRDSQETQYF.

Note on this clonotype: The germline gene is not matched at one end of the junction; a read error may be the cause. The chain uses TRBV4-3 and TRBJ2-3; 9 bases are shared with TRBD2. CDR1 and CDR2 (germline): LGHNA, YSLEER. The CDR3 is 18 residues long. The DNA of the CDR3 is TGCGCCTGCAGCCCTCACCGCGGGGGGGGAAAAGGCACAGATACGCAGTATTTT. This encodes CACSPHRGGGKGTDTQYF.

This chain connects TRBV29-1 to TRBJ1-1, with a possible D match to TRBD1 (6 bases). The CDR3 is 14 amino acids. Germline V gene lookup returns CDR1 SQVTM and CDR2 ANQGSEA. V was shortened by 7 bases and J by 4 bases, with 19 bases between the two germline ends. CDR3 loop: CSAKPGAQGTEAFF. The CDR3, as DNA: TGCAGCGCTAAGCCAGGGGCTCAGGGCACTGAAGCTTTCTTT.

This chain connects TRBV4-2 to TRBJ1-5, with 9 bases lining up with TRBD1. Per the germline V gene, CDR1 is LGHNA and CDR2 is YNFKEQ. This CDR3 has 15 amino acids. With 5 bases clipped from V and 4 bases from J, the junction kept 6 bases outside the gene matches. The CDR3 is CASSTGDRENQPQHF. The CDR3 DNA reads TGTGCCAGCAGCACCGGGGACAGGGAGAATCAGCCCCAGCATTTT.

In DNA, the CDR3 is TGTGCCAGCAGTGAATTCGTCGGAAGGGCTTCTGTTGAAAAACTGTTTTTT. Encoded protein: CASSEFVGRASVEKLFF. This rearrangement joins TRBV25-1 to TRBJ1-4, with no clear D. This CDR3 spans 17 amino acids. Trimming removed 1 base from V and 7 bases from J, with 19 bases in between. Germline values: CDR1 MGHDK, CDR2 SYGVNS.

This clonotype was recorded a few times. The chain combines TRBV12-3 or TRBV12-4 with TRBJ2-1; D gene ambiguous. This CDR3 has 18 amino acids. V shed 5 bases and J shed 4 bases, with 24 bases lying between them. CDR3 residues: CASSPYTPTDERYNEQFF. CDR3 DNA: TGTGCCAGCAGTCCTTACACCCCCACTGACGAGCGTTACAATGAGCAGTTCTTC.

The chain links TRBV18 to TRBJ1-6, with TRBD1 matching over 7 bases. The CDR3 spans 16 residues. Germline V gene lookup returns CDR1 KGHSH and CDR2 LQKENI. V lost 2 bases, J lost 9 bases, and 10 bases stayed unmatched. The CDR3 DNA reads as TGTGCCAGCTCACCAATCCCTGGGCAGGGGGGTTCACCCCTCCACTTT. Translated, it gives CASSPIPGQGGSPLHF. Full variable domain (outside the CDR3, taken from reference TRBV18 and TRBJ1-6): NAGVMQNPRHLVRRRGQEARLRCSPMKGHSHVYWYRQLPEEGLKFMVYLQKENIIDESGMPKERFSAEFPKEGPSILRIQQVVRGDSAAYFCASSPIPGQGGSPLHFGNGTRLTVT.

This clonotype came up a few times. The chain uses TRBV20-1 and TRBJ2-3; D is perhaps TRBD1 (6 bases). Germline V CDR1 and CDR2: DFQATT, SNEGSKA (reference sequence). The V and J ends lost 6 bases and 1 base respectively, with 14 bases between them. The CDR3 has 14 amino acids. DNA of the CDR3: TGCAGTGCCTCGAGGGGGAGAGGCACAGATACGCAGTATTTT. As protein: CSASRGRGTDTQYF.

This chain connects TRBV3-1 to TRBJ2-5; D perhaps matches TRBD1 (6 bases). Germline CDR1 LGHDT, CDR2 YNNKEL (reference sequence). V lost 1 base and J 7 bases, leaving 16 bases between the germline ends. This CDR3 is built from 15 residues. CDR3 region: CASSQVTGRGGTQYF. Here the CDR3 DNA reads TGTGCCAGCAGCCAAGTAACTGGCAGGGGTGGGACCCAGTACTTC.

This clonotype turned up a few times. The V call is TRBV7-2, the J call TRBJ1-6, with D unresolved. CDR3 length: 19 amino acids. V lost 1 base and J lost 0, with 16 bases in between. The germline V gene encodes CDR1 SGHTA and CDR2 FQGNSA. The CDR3 bases are TGTGCCAGCAGCTTAGTCGGATTTGGGGTCCTCTCCTATAATTCACCCCTCCACTTT. Protein product: CASSLVGFGVLSYNSPLHF.

This clonotype appeared a single time. V usage is TRBV12-3 or TRBV12-4 and J usage is TRBJ2-3, with unresolved D. The V end was cut by 4 bases, the J end by 6 bases, with 11 bases between. CDR3 length: 13 residues. The CDR3 is CASSSDGWDTQYF. Written as DNA, the CDR3 is TGTGCCAGCAGTTCCGATGGGTGGGATACGCAGTATTTT.

This clonotype was observed at least ten times. The chain carries TRBV6-5 and TRBJ2-3, with 9 bases fitting TRBD2. V lost 2 bases to trimming and J lost 2 bases; unmatched junction nucleotides: 2. Germline V gene lookup returns CDR1 MNHEY and CDR2 SVGAGI. The CDR3 spans 15 residues. The CDR3 DNA is TGTGCCAGCAGTTACAGCGGGGGGTACACAGATACGCAGTATTTT. Its translation is CASSYSGGYTDTQYF.